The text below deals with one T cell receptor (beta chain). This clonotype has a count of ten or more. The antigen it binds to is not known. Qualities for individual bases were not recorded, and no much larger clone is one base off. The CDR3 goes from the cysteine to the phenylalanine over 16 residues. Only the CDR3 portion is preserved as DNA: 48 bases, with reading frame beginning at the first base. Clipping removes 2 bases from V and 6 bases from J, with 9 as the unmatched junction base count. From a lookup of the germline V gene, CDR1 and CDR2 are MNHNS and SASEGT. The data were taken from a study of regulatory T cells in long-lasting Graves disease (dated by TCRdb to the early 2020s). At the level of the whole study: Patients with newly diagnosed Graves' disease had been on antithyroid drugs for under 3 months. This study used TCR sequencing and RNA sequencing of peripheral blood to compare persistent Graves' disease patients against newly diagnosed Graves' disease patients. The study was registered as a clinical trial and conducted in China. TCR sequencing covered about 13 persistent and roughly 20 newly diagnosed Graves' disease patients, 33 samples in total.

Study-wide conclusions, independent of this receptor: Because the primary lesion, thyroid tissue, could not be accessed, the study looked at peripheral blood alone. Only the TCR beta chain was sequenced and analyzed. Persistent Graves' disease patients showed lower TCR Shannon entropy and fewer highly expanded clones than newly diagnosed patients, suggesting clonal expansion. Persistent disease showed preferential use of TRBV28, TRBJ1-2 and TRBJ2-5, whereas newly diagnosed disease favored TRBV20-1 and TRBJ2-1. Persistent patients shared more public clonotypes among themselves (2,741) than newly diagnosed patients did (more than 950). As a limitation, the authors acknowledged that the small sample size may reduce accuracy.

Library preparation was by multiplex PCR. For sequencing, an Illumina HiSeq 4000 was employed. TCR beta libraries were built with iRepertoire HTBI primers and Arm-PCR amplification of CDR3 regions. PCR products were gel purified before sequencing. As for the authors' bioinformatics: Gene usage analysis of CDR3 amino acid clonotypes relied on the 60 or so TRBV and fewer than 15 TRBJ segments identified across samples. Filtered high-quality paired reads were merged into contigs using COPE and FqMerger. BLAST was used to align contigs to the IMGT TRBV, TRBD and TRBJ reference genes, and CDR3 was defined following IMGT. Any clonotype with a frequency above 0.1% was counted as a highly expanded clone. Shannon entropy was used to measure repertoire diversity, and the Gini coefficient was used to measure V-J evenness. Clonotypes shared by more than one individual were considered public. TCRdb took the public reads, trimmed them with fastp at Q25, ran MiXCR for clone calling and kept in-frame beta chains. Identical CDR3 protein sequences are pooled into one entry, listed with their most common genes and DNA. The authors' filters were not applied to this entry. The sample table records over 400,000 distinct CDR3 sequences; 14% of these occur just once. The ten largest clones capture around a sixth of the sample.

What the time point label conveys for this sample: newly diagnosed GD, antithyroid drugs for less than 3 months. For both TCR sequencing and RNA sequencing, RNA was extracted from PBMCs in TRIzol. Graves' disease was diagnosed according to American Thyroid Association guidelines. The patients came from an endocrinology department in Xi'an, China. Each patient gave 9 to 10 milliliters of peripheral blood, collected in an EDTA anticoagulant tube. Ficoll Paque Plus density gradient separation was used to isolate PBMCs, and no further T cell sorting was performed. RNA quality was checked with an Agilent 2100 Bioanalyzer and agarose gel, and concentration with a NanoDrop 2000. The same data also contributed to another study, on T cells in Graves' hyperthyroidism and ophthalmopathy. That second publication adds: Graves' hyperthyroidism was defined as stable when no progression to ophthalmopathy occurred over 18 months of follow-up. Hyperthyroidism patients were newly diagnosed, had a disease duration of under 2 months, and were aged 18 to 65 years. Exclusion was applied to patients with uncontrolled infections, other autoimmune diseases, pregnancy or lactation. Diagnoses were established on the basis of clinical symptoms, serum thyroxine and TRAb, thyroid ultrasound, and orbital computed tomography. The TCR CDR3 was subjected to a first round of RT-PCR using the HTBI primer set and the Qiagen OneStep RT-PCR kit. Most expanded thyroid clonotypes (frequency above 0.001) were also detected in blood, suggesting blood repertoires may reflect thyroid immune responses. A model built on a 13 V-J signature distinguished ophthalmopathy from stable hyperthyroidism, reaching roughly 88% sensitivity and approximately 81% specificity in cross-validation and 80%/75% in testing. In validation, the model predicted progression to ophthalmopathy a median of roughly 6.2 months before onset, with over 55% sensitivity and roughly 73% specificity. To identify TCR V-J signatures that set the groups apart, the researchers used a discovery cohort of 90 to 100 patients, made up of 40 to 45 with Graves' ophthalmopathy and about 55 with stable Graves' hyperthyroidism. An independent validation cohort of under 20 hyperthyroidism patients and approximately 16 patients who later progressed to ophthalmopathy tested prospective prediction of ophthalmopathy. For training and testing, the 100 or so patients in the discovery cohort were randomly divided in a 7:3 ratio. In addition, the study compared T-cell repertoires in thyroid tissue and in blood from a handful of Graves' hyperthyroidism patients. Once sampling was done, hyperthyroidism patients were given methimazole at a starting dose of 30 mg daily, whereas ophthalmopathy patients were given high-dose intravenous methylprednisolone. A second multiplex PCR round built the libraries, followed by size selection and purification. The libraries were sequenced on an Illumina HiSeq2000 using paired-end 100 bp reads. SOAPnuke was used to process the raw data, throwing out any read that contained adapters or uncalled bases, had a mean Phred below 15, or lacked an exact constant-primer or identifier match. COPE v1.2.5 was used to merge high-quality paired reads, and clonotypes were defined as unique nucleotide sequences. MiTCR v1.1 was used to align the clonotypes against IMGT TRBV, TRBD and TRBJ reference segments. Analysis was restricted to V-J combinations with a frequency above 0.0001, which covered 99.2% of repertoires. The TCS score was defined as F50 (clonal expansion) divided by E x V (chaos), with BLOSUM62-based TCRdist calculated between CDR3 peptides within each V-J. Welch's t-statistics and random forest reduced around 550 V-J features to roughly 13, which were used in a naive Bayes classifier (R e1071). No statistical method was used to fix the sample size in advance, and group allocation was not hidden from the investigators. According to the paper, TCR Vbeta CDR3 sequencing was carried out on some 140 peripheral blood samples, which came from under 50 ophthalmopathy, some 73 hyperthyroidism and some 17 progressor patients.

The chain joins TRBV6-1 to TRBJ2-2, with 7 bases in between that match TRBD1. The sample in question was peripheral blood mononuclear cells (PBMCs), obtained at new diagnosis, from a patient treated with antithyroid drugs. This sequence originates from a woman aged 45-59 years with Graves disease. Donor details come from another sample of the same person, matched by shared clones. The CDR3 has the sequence CASSERTGAFAGELFF. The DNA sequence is TGTGCCAGCAGTGAACGCACAGGGGCCTTCGCCGGGGAGCTGTTTTTT.